This is a list of T cell receptor beta chains from one sample in a study of post-analysis software for immune sequencing data. TCRdb analysed the PCR reads with MiXCR anew, one entry per CDR3 protein. Here the sample spans 650,000 to 900,000 distinct CDR3 sequences, about half being singletons. The material sequenced was blood. Every receptor here comes from a girl aged 10 to 17 with multiple sclerosis. Each CDR3 is given without its conserved first and last residue. Not every row has a clone size; where given, it reads once, few, many or a size class.

>TRBJ1-1|TRBV12-3/TRBV12-4|-
ASSVRAGTEAF
>TRBJ1-2|TRBV6-6|few
ASTPEQGPYGYT
>TRBJ2-5|TRBV2|-
ASSDGTIEETQY
>TRBJ2-1|TRBV12-3/TRBV12-4|few
ASSFPGYNEQF
>TRBJ1-2|TRBV30|-
AWSYRQGAGGYT
>TRBJ2-7|TRBV7-2|few
ASSLAVSGPYEQY
>TRBJ1-1|TRBV3-1|-
ASSQARRVEAF
>TRBJ1-2|TRBV7-9|few
ASSSPNYGYT
>TRBJ2-1|TRBV29-1|-
SAASGSRDEQF
>TRBJ1-2|TRBV5-1|-
ASNRGGDNYGYT
>TRBJ2-7|TRBV7-8|-
ASSPDALVHEQY
>TRBJ2-7|TRBV7-9|-
ASSSQLGSSYEQY
>TRBJ2-3|TRBV9|-
ASSVHQRERRTDTQY
>-|TRBV7-9|few
ASSLGGSSYNEQY